Listed below are T cell receptor beta chains from one sample, sequenced in a study of T cells after yellow fever vaccination. TCRdb used MiXCR to reprocess the 5' RACE reads, holding one entry per CDR3 protein. Of approximately 180,000 distinct CDR3 sequences in the sample, 6.2% were seen once. The specimen was CD4+ T cells sorted from PBMCs, collected on the day of the first yellow fever vaccination. Source of these receptors: a man between 18 and 29 years old who received the YFV17D yellow fever vaccine. Each CDR3 is given with its conserved first and last residue. A D gene is named only where the DNA matches it firmly. Only some rows state a clone size, as once, few, many or a class for expanded clones.

v_call,j_call,cdr3_length,clone_size,d_call,cdr3_aa,cdr3_nt
TRBV10-2,TRBJ2-5,13,once,TRBD2,CASSEGTRESQYF,TGCGCCAGCAGTGAAGGGACTAGGGAGAGCCAGTACTTC
TRBV25-1,TRBJ2-2,17,-,-,CASSEIPRDTNTGELFF,TGTGCCAGCAGTGAAATCCCCAGGGACACGAACACCGGGGAGCTGTTTTTT
TRBV5-1,TRBJ2-5,14,-,TRBD1,CASSPEQGGETQYF,TGCGCCAGCAGCCCAGAACAGGGGGGAGAGACCCAGTACTTC
TRBV24-1,TRBJ2-2,17,many,TRBD1,CATSELGTAANTGELFF,TGTGCCACCAGTGAACTAGGGACAGCTGCGAACACCGGGGAGCTGTTTTTT
TRBV27,TRBJ2-1,13,many,TRBD1,CASSSAQGFEQFF,TGTGCCAGCAGTTCCGCACAGGGGTTTGAGCAGTTCTTC
TRBV7-2,TRBJ1-6,14,-,-,CASRVWTDYSPLHF,TGTGCCAGCAGAGTCTGGACAGACTATTCACCCCTCCACTTT
TRBV7-2,TRBJ2-1,12,few,-,CASSSATTPVFF,TGTGCCAGCAGCAGTGCGACAACCCCCGTATTCTTC
TRBV5-1,TRBJ1-4,17,few,TRBD1,CASSRIPTGQINEKLFF,TGCGCCAGCAGCCGAATCCCAACGGGACAGATTAATGAAAAACTGTTTTTT
TRBV4-1,TRBJ1-5,17,few,TRBD1,CASSQEGQRDSNQPQHF,TGCGCCAGCAGCCAAGAGGGACAGAGAGATAGCAATCAGCCCCAGCATTTT
TRBV5-1,TRBJ2-3,14,many,-,CASSTSDSTDTQYF,TGCGCCAGCAGTACCTCGGACAGCACTGATACGCAGTATTTT
TRBV20-1,TRBJ2-7,14,many,-,CSAEGGQTPYEQYF,TGCAGTGCTGAGGGGGGACAGACTCCCTACGAGCAGTACTTC
TRBV7-2,TRBJ2-4,14,many,-,CASSSGIAKNIQYF,TGTGCCAGCAGCTCTGGTATAGCCAAAAACATTCAGTACTTC
TRBV5-1,TRBJ2-7,15,many,TRBD1,CASQPRGQGSYEQYF,TGCGCCAGCCAACCGAGGGGACAGGGGTCTTACGAGCAGTACTTC
TRBV5-1,TRBJ2-5,16,many,TRBD1,CASSTQGGEYQETQYF,TGCGCCAGCAGCACACAGGGGGGAGAGTACCAAGAGACCCAGTACTTC
TRBV5-4,TRBJ2-5,16,-,TRBD1,CASSSGGTGIRETQYF,TGTGCCAGCAGTTCTGGCGGGACAGGGATCCGGGAGACCCAGTACTTC
TRBV4-2,TRBJ2-4,16,many,-,CASSLIAAGGQNIQYF,TGTGCCAGCAGCTTGATTGCGGCCGGCGGCCAAAACATTCAGTACTTC
TRBV6-5,TRBJ1-5,16,few,TRBD1,CASSPWTGAFNQPQHF,TGTGCCAGCAGTCCTTGGACAGGGGCCTTCAATCAGCCCCAGCATTTT
TRBV7-3,TRBJ2-2,17,many,-,CASSPKLKPRGLGELFF,TGTGCCAGCAGCCCCAAACTAAAGCCAAGGGGCCTCGGGGAGCTGTTTTTT
TRBV20-1,TRBJ2-1,14,few,TRBD2,CSASSGGAGNEQFF,TGCAGTGCCTCCTCCGGGGGGGCGGGGAATGAGCAGTTCTTC